A single sample gave rise to the 26 T cell receptor beta chains below, sequenced in a study of OX40 agonist ivuxolimab in advanced cancers. Only in-frame clones appear in the TCRdb table, and some are missing; sequencing was by immunoSEQ multiplex PCR. Among around 85,000 clones listed, 91% were seen once. The specimen was CD4+ or CD8+ T cells sorted from blood, collected in a trial of the OX40 agonist ivuxolimab. The origin of the receptors is an adult with an advanced solid tumor such as melanoma, head and neck, liver or kidney cancer.

This clone occurred once. This chain joins TRBV28 and TRBJ1-6, with no clear D. The CDR3 is 14 residues long. In germline, CDR1 is MDHEN, CDR2 SYDVKM. Trimming removed 2 bases at V and 7 bases at J, with 9 bases between. The CDR3 loop reads CASSLVGYNSPLHF. The DNA for the CDR3 is TGTGCCAGCAGTTTAGTAGGTTACAATTCACCCCTCCACTTT.

The V and J genes are TRBV4-1 and TRBJ1-6; TRBD1 matches at 9 bases. Germline V gives CDR1 MGHRA, CDR2 YSYEKL. CDR3 length: 16 amino acids. V was clipped by 7 bases and J by 5 bases; unmatched bases: 9. The CDR3 coding sequence is TGCGCCAGCACCTATCGGACAGGGGACGATAATTCACCCCTCCACTTT. Protein product: CASTYRTGDDNSPLHF.

The rearrangement uses TRBV5-6 and TRBJ1-2; no definite D call. The CDR3 extends over 14 amino acids. The germline gives CDR1 SGHDT, CDR2 YYEEEE. Trimming took 0 bases from V and 0 from J, leaving 6 bases between them. This CDR3 reads CASSLAGTNYGYTF. The CDR3, as DNA: TGTGCCAGCAGCTTGGCAGGAACTAACTATGGCTACACCTTC.

The V and J genes are TRBV5-4 and TRBJ1-2, with unresolved D. V was trimmed by 3 bases and J by 7 bases, leaving 7 bases between them. In germline, CDR1 is SGHNT, CDR2 YYREEE (reference sequence). This CDR3 has 11 residues. The CDR3 here is CASSSDGGYTF. The CDR3 bases are TGTGCCAGCAGCTCGGATGGTGGCTACACCTTC.

The chain couples TRBV30 to TRBJ2-2; D not resolved. This CDR3 contains 15 residues. Trimming removed 1 base at V and 4 bases at J, with 13 bases between. The germline CDR1 and CDR2 sequences are GTSNPN and SVGIG (reference sequence). This CDR3 is CAWSDHRRITGELFF. CDR3 nucleotides: TGTGCCTGGAGTGATCATAGACGGATCACCGGGGAGCTGTTTTTT.

The chain recombines TRBV2 with TRBJ1-6; D is ambiguous. V lost 2 bases, J lost 6 bases, and 8 bases lay in between. This CDR3 spans 14 amino acids. Per the germline V gene, CDR1 is SNHLY and CDR2 is FYNNEI. The CDR3 region has the DNA TGTGCCAGCAGTGAAATGGCCACTAATTCACCCCTCCACTTT. Translated, it gives CASSEMATNSPLHF.

This chain uses TRBV25-1 with TRBJ1-3, with TRBD1 as a possible D gene (5 bases). The germline V gene encodes CDR1 MGHDK and CDR2 SYGVNS. CDR3 length: 13 amino acids. Trimming removed 4 bases at V and 4 bases at J, with 8 bases between. CDR3 region: CASSAGRGNTIYF. The CDR3, as DNA: TGTGCCAGCAGTGCAGGGAGAGGAAACACCATATATTTT.

The rearrangement links TRBV4-1 to TRBJ1-2, with unresolved D. Per germline, CDR1 MGHRA and CDR2 YSYEKL. This CDR3 spans 16 amino acids. The ends were cut back, 4 bases at V and 7 bases at J, with 22 bases in the middle. The CDR3 DNA is TGCGCCAGCAGCCTCCGGGTCGGAGAGATCCGATCTGGCTACACCTTC. It codes for CASSLRVGEIRSGYTF.

This chain's CDR3 is CASSQERVSYNEQFF. The CDR3 DNA follows: TGCGCCAGCAGCCAAGAGAGAGTCTCCTACAATGAGCAGTTCTTC. The rearrangement links TRBV4-3 to TRBJ2-1, with D uncertain. This CDR3 spans 15 amino acids. Trimming left V 0 bases short and J 0 bases short, with 6 bases between. The germline V gene encodes CDR1 LGHNA and CDR2 YSLEER.

The chain is built from TRBV30 and TRBJ1-5; D possibly corresponds to TRBD1 (6 bases). CDR1 GTSNPN and CDR2 SVGIG come from the germline V gene (reference sequence). This CDR3 has 13 amino acids. V lost 2 bases and J 7 bases, leaving 12 bases between the germline ends. This chain's CDR3 is CAWSLGGGQPQHF. The CDR3 coding sequence is TGTGCCTGGAGTCTAGGGGGTGGCCAGCCCCAGCATTTT.

CDR3 coding DNA: TGTGCCAGCAGCTTAGGTGGTTCATGGGACACTGAAGCTTTCTTT. It specifies CASSLGGSWDTEAFF. The chain recombines TRBV13 with TRBJ1-1, with no clear D. This CDR3 spans 15 amino acids. Trimming took off 0 bases at V and 3 bases at J, with 11 bases between the two ends. CDR1 and CDR2 (germline): PRHDT, FYEKMQ (reference sequence).

V and J are TRBV7-9 and TRBJ2-2, with TRBD2 as a possible D gene (6 bases). The CDR3 contains 17 residues. The germline V and J ends were trimmed by 4 bases and 6 bases, with 21 bases remaining between them. CDR1 and CDR2 from the germline V gene are SEHNR and FQNEAQ (reference sequence). The CDR3 DNA sequence: TGTGCCAGCAGCTCACCCACCTTTAGCGGCCCCCCCGGGGAGCTGTTTTTT. This gives the protein CASSSPTFSGPPGELFF.

The V and J genes are TRBV27 and TRBJ2-3; D might be TRBD1 (6 bases). V gave up 6 bases and J gave up 6 bases, with 16 bases separating them. CDR1 is MNHEY and CDR2 is SMNVEV in the germline V gene (reference sequence). The length of the CDR3 is 14 residues. CDR3 nucleotides: TGTGCCAGCAGCTGGGGGCTGCGATGGGATACGCAGTATTTT. Translated: CASSWGLRWDTQYF.

This chain joins TRBV4-3 and TRBJ1-6; no clear D gene. CDR3 length: 13 residues. Germline CDR1 is LGHNA and CDR2 is YSLEER. The germline V and J ends were trimmed by 1 base and 10 bases, with 8 bases remaining between them. CDR3: CASSQVQGSPLHF. CDR3 nucleotides: TGCGCCAGCAGCCAAGTCCAAGGCTCACCCCTCCACTTT.

The chain recombines TRBV28 with TRBJ2-1, with 12 bases matching TRBD2. The V gene's germline CDR1 is MDHEN and CDR2 SYDVKM. The CDR3 length is 18 residues. V shed 3 bases and J 10 bases; nucleotides not matched to a gene: 16. As DNA, the CDR3 is TGTGCCAGCAGTTTCTCCTCTAGCGGGAGGGGAAACAATGAAGAGCAGTTCTTC. It codes for CASSFSSSGRGNNEEQFF.

The chain employs TRBV30 and TRBJ2-3; 7 nucleotides align to TRBD1. J gave up 5 bases and V 0 bases, and 5 bases lay outside the gene matches. CDR1 GTSNPN and CDR2 SVGIG come from the germline V gene (reference sequence). The CDR3 length is 14 residues. As DNA, the CDR3 is TGTGCCTGGAGTGTAGGACAGGTGGTAGATACGCAGTATTTT. Translating it yields CAWSVGQVVDTQYF. The entire variable domain, with the rest obtained from reference TRBV30 and TRBJ2-3, is as follows: SQTIHQWPATLVQPVGSPLSLECTVEGTSNPNLYWYRQAAGRGLQLLFYSVGIGQISSEVPQNLSASRPQDRQFILSSKKLLLSDSGFYLCAWSVGQVVDTQYFGPGTRLTVL.

The V call is TRBV30, the J call TRBJ2-1; possible D gene TRBD2, 6 bases. This CDR3 spans 11 amino acids. Germline V lookup: CDR1 GTSNPN, CDR2 SVGIG (reference sequence). V was clipped by 2 bases and J by 12 bases, with 11 bases between them. The CDR3 nucleotides are TGTGCCTGGAGTTCGGGGGTACGGCAGTTCTTC. Translating it yields CAWSSGVRQFF.

The chain uses TRBV28 and TRBJ2-7; D remains unclear. The germline V and J ends were trimmed by 2 bases and 0 bases, with 8 bases remaining between them. The germline V gene has CDR1 MDHEN and CDR2 SYDVKM. The CDR3 contains 14 residues. CDR3 in amino acids: CASSLAQSSYEQYF. In DNA, the CDR3 is TGTGCCAGCAGTTTAGCCCAGAGCTCCTACGAGCAGTACTTC.

This clone appeared a few times. The chain couples TRBV29-1 to TRBJ1-1, with a weak D call TRBD1 (5 bases). This CDR3 region has 12 residues. Trimming cost V 6 bases and J 3 bases, with 11 bases left between them. CDR1 SQVTM and CDR2 ANQGSEA come from the germline V gene. CDR3 DNA: TGCAGCGTCGGGCGGGGGGACACTGAAGCTTTCTTT. This encodes CSVGRGDTEAFF.

This chain uses TRBV5-1 with TRBJ1-2; 9 bases fit TRBD1. Germline CDR1 reads SGHRS; CDR2 reads YFSETQ. Unmatched junction bases numbered 12, after V lost 5 bases and J lost 4 bases. This CDR3 is 16 amino acids long. The chain's CDR3 is CASRLPGQGIVYGYTF. The CDR3 region has the DNA TGCGCCAGCAGGTTGCCGGGACAGGGAATAGTCTATGGCTACACCTTC.

The V gene is TRBV2, the J gene TRBJ1-5; 7 bases agree with TRBD1. CDR1 is SNHLY, CDR2 FYNNEI, per germline. Trimming at V came to 5 bases and at J to 7 bases, leaving 11 bases not matched to a gene. CDR3 size: 15 residues. The CDR3 loop is CASSIPDRARQPQHF. CDR3 nucleotides: TGTGCCAGCAGTATACCCGACAGGGCAAGGCAGCCCCAGCATTTT.

The chain carries TRBV6-5 and TRBJ2-3; 10 bases line up with TRBD2. There are 14 residues in the CDR3. Trimming at V came to 4 bases and at J to 4 bases, leaving 2 bases not matched to a gene. Germline CDR1 is MNHEY and CDR2 is SVGAGI. The CDR3 DNA follows: TGTGCCAGCAGTTTCGGACTAGCGGCAGATACGCAGTATTTT. This sequence encodes CASSFGLAADTQYF.

The V gene is TRBV6-6, the J gene TRBJ2-1; TRBD2 matches 9 bases. This CDR3 contains 16 residues. The trim removed 6 bases at V and 4 bases at J, leaving 10 bases unmatched. CDR1 and CDR2 from the germline V gene are MNHNY and SVGAGI (reference sequence). CDR3 sequence: CASSPGRGGIYNEQFF. DNA for the CDR3: TGTGCCAGCAGCCCGGGGCGGGGGGGGATTTACAATGAGCAGTTCTTC.

The chain carries TRBV30 and TRBJ1-2, with D possibly matching TRBD1 (5 bases). The CDR3 loop spans 14 amino acids. Trimming left V 0 bases short and J 4 bases short, with 12 bases between. CDR1 is GTSNPN, CDR2 SVGIG, per germline (reference sequence). CDR3 nucleotides: TGTGCCTGGAGTGTAGGGGATCCGGCCTATGGCTACACCTTC. This gives the protein CAWSVGDPAYGYTF.

This chain joins TRBV7-9 and TRBJ2-1; 9 bases are a match to TRBD2. Germline loops: CDR1 SEHNR, CDR2 FQNEAQ (reference sequence). J was trimmed by 4 bases and V by 5 bases; bases with no gene match: 12. The CDR3 sequence is 17 residues long. CDR3: CASSRSPERGVYNEQFF. Written as DNA, the CDR3 is TGTGCCAGCAGCCGCTCCCCAGAGCGGGGGGTTTACAATGAGCAGTTCTTC. Filled out from reference TRBV7-9 and TRBJ2-1, the complete variable domain reads DTGVSQNPRHKITKRGQNVTFRCDPISEHNRLYWYRQTLGQGPEFLTYFQNEAQLEKSRLLSDRFSAERPKGSFSTLEIQRTEQGDSAMYLCASSRSPERGVYNEQFFGPGTRLTVL.

The chain links TRBV4-1 to TRBJ1-3; the D gene is possibly TRBD1 (5 bases). In germline, CDR1 is MGHRA, CDR2 YSYEKL. This CDR3 has 18 residues. V shed 1 base and J shed 0 bases, with 16 bases lying between them. The CDR3 spells CASSQGGGAGYSGNTIYF. CDR3 DNA sequence: TGCGCCAGCAGCCAAGGGGGGGGAGCAGGGTACTCTGGAAACACCATATATTTT.